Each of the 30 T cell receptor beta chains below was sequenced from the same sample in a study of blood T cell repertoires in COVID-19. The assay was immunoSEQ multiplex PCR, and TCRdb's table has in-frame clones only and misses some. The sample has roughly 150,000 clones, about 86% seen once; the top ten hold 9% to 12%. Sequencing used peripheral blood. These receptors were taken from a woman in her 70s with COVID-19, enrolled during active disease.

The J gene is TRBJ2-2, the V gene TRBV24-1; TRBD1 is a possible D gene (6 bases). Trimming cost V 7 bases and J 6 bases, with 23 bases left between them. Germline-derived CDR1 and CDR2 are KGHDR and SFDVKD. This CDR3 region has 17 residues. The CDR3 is CATSARMGALLSGELFF. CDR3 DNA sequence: TGTGCCACCAGCGCTCGAATGGGGGCCCTGCTATCCGGGGAGCTGTTTTTT.

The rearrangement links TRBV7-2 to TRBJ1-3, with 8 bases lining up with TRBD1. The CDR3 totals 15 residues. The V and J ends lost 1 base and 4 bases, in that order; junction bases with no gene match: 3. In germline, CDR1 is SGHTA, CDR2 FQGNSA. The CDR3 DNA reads TGTGCCAGCAGCTTAGAACAGGGGGTAGGAAACACCATATATTTT. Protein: CASSLEQGVGNTIYF.

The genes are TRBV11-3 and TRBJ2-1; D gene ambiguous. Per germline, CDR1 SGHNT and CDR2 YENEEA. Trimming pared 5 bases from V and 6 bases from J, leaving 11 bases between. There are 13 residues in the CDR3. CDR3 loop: CASSQPPSNEQFF. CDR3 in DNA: TGTGCCAGCAGCCAACCCCCGAGCAATGAGCAGTTCTTC. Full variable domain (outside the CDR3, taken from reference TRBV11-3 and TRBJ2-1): EAGVVQSPRYKIIEKKQPVAFWCNPISGHNTLYWYLQNLGQGPELLIRYENEEAVDDSQLPKDRFSAERLKGVDSTLKIQPAELGDSAVYLCASSQPPSNEQFFGPGTRLTVL.

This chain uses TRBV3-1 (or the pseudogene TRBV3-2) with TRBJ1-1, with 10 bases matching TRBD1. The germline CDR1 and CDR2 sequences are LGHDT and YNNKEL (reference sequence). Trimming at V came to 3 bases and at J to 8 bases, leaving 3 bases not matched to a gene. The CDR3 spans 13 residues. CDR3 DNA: TGTGCCAGCAGCCAGACAGGGGGCGTCGAAGCTTTCTTT. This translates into CASSQTGGVEAFF.

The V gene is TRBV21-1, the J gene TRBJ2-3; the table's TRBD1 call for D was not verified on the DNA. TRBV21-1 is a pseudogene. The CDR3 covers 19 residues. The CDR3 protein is CASSRGAVPGQGLTDTQYF. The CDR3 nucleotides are TGTGCCAGCAGCCGGGGTGCGGTCCCAGGACAGGGCCTCACAGATACGCAGTATTTT.

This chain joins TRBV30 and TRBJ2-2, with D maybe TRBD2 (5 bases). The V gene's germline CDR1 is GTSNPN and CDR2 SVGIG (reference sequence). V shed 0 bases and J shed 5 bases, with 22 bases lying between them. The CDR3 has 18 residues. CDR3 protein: CAWSVSFYGNTGTGELFF. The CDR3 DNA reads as TGTGCCTGGAGTGTATCATTCTACGGGAATACGGGAACCGGGGAGCTGTTTTTT. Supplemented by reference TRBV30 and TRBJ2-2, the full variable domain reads SQTIHQWPATLVQPVGSPLSLECTVEGTSNPNLYWYRQAAGRGLQLLFYSVGIGQISSEVPQNLSASRPQDRQFILSSKKLLLSDSGFYLCAWSVSFYGNTGTGELFFGEGSRLTVL.

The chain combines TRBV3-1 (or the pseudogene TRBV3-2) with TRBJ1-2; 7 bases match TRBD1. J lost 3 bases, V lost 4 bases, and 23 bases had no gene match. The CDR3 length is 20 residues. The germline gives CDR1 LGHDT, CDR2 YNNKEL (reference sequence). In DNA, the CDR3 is TGTGCCAGCAGCCCAAAACCCCTCCCGACAGGGCGAAGAGAGTACTATGGCTACACCTTC. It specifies CASSPKPLPTGRREYYGYTF.

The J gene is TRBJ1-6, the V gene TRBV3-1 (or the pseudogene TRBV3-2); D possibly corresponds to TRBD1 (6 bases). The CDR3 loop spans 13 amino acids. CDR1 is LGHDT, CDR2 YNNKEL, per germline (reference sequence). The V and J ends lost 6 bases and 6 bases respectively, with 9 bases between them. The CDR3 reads CASSQGTNSPLHF. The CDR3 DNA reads TGTGCCAGCAGTCAGGGGACTAATTCACCCCTCCACTTT.

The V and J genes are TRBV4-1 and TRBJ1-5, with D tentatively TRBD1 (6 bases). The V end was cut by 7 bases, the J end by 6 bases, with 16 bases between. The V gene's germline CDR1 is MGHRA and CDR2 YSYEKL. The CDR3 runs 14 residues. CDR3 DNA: TGCGCCAGCACCTTAACAGGGATCTCTCAGCCCCAGCATTTT. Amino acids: CASTLTGISQPQHF.

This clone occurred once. CDR3 sequence: CATSGGRGLEAFF. CDR3 DNA sequence: TGTGCCACCAGTGGCGGCAGGGGGCTGGAAGCTTTCTTT. The V and J genes are TRBV24-1 and TRBJ1-1; 8 bases align to TRBD1. V trimming: 5 bases; J trimming: 8 bases; junction bases outside the gene matches: 6. CDR3 length: 13 residues. Germline lookup yields CDR1 KGHDR and CDR2 SFDVKD.

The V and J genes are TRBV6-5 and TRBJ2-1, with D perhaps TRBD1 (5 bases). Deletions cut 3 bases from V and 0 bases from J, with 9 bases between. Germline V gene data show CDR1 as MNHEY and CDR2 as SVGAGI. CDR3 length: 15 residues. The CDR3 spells CASSYGAHSYNEQFF. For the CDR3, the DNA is TGTGCCAGCAGTTATGGGGCCCACTCCTACAATGAGCAGTTCTTC.

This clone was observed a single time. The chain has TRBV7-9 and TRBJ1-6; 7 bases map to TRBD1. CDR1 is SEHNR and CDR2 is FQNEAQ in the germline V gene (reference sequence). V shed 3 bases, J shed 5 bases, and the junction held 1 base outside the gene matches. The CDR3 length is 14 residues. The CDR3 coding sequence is TGTGCCAGCAGCTTTGGACAGGATAATTCACCCCTCCACTTT. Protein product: CASSFGQDNSPLHF.

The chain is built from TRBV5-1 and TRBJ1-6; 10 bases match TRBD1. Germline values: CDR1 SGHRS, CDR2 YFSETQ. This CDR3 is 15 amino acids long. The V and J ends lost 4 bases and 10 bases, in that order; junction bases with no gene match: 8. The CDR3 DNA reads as TGCGCCAGCAGCACCCTGGGACAGGGGAACTCACCCCTCCACTTT. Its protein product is CASSTLGQGNSPLHF. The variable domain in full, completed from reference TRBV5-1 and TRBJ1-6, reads KAGVTQTPRYLIKTRGQQVTLSCSPISGHRSVSWYQQTPGQGLQFLFEYFSETQRNKGNFPGRFSGRQFSNSRSEMNVSTLELGDSALYLCASSTLGQGNSPLHFGNGTRLTVT.

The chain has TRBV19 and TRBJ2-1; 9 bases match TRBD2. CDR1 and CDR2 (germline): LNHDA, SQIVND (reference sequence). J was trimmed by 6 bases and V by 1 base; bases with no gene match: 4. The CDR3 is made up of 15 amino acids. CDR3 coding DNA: TGTGCCAGTAGTATAGGCCTAGCGGGGTCCAATGAGCAGTTCTTC. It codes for CASSIGLAGSNEQFF. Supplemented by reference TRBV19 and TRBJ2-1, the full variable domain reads DGGITQSPKYLFRKEGQNVTLSCEQNLNHDAMYWYRQDPGQGLRLIYYSQIVNDFQKGDIAEGYSVSREKKESFPLTVTSAQKNPTAFYLCASSIGLAGSNEQFFGPGTRLTVL.

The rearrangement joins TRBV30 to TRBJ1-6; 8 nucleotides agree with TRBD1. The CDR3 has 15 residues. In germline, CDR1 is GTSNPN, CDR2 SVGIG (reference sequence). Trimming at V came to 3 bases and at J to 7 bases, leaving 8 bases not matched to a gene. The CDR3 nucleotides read TGTGCCTGGAGCGGCGGACAGGGCGGGAATTCACCCCTCCACTTT. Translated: CAWSGGQGGNSPLHF.

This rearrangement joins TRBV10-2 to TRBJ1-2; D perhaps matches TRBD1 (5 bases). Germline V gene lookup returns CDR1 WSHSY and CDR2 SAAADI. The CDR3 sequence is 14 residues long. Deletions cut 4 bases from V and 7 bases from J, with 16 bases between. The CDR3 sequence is CASSAIKRDSGYTF. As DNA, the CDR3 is TGCGCCAGCAGTGCCATAAAACGCGACAGTGGCTACACCTTC.

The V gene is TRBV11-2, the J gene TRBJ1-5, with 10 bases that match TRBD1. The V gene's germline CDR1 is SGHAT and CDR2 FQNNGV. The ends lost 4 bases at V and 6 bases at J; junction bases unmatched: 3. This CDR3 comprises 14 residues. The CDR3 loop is CASSSTGGRQPQHF. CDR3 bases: TGTGCCAGCAGCTCGACAGGGGGCCGTCAGCCCCAGCATTTT.

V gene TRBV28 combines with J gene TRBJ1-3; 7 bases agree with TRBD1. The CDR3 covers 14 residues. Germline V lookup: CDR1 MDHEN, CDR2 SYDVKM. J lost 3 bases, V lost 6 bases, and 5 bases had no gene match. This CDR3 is CASSLNRGGNTIYF. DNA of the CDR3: TGTGCCAGCAGCCTAAACAGGGGTGGAAACACCATATATTTT.

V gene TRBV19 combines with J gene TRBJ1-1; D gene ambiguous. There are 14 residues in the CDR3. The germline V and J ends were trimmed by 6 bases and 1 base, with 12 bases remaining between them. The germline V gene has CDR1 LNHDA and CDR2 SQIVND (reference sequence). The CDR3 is CASRAEGSNTEAFF. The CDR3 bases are TGTGCCAGTAGAGCTGAGGGCTCGAACACTGAAGCTTTCTTT.

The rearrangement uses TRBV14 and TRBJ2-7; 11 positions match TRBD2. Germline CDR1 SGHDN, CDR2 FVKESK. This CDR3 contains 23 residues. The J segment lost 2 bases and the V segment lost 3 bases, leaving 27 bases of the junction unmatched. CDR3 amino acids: CASSQRQGQSSSGTSGYPYEQYF. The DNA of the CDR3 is TGTGCCAGCAGCCAGCGACAGGGACAGAGTTCATCCGGGACTAGCGGTTACCCCTACGAGCAGTACTTC.

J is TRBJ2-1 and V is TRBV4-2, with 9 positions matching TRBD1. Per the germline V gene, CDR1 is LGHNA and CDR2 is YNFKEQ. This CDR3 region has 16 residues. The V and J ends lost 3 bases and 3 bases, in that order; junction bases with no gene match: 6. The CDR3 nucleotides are TGTGCCAGCAGCCATTTCAGGGGACAGGGCTACAATGAGCAGTTCTTC. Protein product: CASSHFRGQGYNEQFF.

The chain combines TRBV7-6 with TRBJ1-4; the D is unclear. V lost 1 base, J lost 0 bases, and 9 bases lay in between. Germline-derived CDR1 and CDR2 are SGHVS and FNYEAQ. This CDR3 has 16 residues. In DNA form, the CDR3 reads TGTGCCAGCAGCTTAGGTTCGGGAACAACTAATGAAAAACTGTTTTTT. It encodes CASSLGSGTTNEKLFF.

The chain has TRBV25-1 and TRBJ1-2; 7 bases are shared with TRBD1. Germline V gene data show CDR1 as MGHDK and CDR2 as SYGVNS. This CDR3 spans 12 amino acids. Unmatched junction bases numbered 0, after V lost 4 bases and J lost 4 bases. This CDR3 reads CASSGTGYGYTF. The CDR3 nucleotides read TGTGCCAGCAGTGGGACAGGCTATGGCTACACCTTC.

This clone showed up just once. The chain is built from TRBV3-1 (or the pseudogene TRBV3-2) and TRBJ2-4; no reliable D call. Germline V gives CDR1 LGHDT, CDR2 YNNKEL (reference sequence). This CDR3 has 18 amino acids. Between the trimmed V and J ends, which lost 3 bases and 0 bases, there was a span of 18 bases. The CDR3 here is CASSHLSSGLLAKNIQYF. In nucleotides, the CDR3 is TGTGCCAGCAGCCATCTCAGCTCGGGTCTACTAGCCAAAAACATTCAGTACTTC.

The CDR3 nucleotides are TGTGCCAGCAGCAACCGTGAGGGGGCTGCCACTGAAGCTTTCTTT. It is translated as CASSNREGAATEAFF. The chain employs TRBV6-5 and TRBJ1-1, with 7 bases aligning to TRBD1. The CDR3 sequence is 15 residues long. CDR1 is MNHEY, CDR2 SVGAGI, per germline. Trimming cost V 6 bases and J 4 bases; bases outside gene matches: 11.

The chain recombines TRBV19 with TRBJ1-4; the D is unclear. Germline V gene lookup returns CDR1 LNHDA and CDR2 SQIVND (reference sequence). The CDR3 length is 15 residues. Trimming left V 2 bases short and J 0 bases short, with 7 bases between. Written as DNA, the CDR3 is TGTGCCAGTAGTATACGCAGTGCAACTAATGAAAAACTGTTTTTT. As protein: CASSIRSATNEKLFF.

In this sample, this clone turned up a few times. DNA of the CDR3: TGTGCCAGCTCACCAAACCCCGGGACAGAGCCGAAGTACTTC. Translation: CASSPNPGTEPKYF. The rearrangement uses TRBV18 and TRBJ2-7; 7 bases are a match to TRBD1. Germline CDR1 is KGHSH and CDR2 is LQKENI. This CDR3 spans 14 amino acids. The V gene end was trimmed by 2 bases and the J gene end by 11 bases; junction bases not matched to a gene: 12.

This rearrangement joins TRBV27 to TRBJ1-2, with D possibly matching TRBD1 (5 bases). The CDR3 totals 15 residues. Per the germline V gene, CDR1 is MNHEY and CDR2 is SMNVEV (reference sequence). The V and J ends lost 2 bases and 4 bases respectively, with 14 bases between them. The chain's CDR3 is CASSLLRGTIYGYTF. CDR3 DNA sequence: TGTGCCAGCAGTTTACTGCGGGGGACCATCTATGGCTACACCTTC.

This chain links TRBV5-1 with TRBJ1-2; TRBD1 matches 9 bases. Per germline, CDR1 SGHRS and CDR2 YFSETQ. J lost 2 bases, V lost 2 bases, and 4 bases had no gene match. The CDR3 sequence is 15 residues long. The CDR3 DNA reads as TGCGCCAGCAGCTTTCAAGGGACAGGGAACTATGGCTACACCTTC. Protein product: CASSFQGTGNYGYTF.

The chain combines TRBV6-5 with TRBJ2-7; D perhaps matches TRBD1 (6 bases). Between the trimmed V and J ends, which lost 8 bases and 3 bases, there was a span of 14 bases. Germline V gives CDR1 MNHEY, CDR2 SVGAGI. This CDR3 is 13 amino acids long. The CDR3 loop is CASLRDTNYEQYF. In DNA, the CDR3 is TGTGCCAGCCTCCGGGACACAAACTACGAGCAGTACTTC.